The rows below give T cell receptor beta chains drawn from one sample of a study of long-term antiretroviral therapy in people with HIV. Using immunoSEQ multiplex PCR, the repertoire was profiled, and TCRdb retains in-frame clones only, with some absent. The top ten hold about 4.6% of the sample, which has tens of thousands of clones, 70% to 85% seen once. Sequencing was performed on unsorted PBMCs, taken 0.5 years after starting antiretroviral therapy. The receptors derive from a man younger than 35 with HIV. The conserved cysteine and the conserved F or W are not part of the CDR3 here. Fields, in order: V gene, J gene, CDR3 protein.

TRBV27	TRBJ2-7	ASSPHRDLMYEQY
TRBV5-1	TRBJ2-2	ASSQAGGNTGELF
TRBV2	TRBJ2-7	ASSEWTGPHEQY
TRBV28	TRBJ2-5	ASSPGTSRESQY
TRBV4-2	TRBJ1-5	ASSQQGGNQPQH
TRBV10-3	TRBJ2-6	ATGTGGDSGANVLT
TRBV2	TRBJ1-4	ASRYPGTGNEKLF
TRBV28	TRBJ1-2	ATRLTAGGPGYT
TRBV6-5	TRBJ1-3	ASGSSGNTIY
TRBV5-1	TRBJ1-6	ASRDREPYNSPLH
TRBV5-4	TRBJ2-5	ASSLRQGEGETQY
TRBV5-6	TRBJ2-7	ASSTTGTGSYEQY
TRBV28	TRBJ2-7	ASTLTLSYEQY
TRBV7-2	TRBJ1-1	ASSPRGVNTEAF
TRBV19	TRBJ2-7	ATSAGAEYEQY
TRBV14	TRBJ1-2	ASSQALYGGSTNYGYT
TRBV9	TRBJ1-2	ASSVGGVGYT
TRBV5-5	TRBJ1-3	ASNRETSGNTIY
TRBV4-3	TRBJ2-7	ASSQDSGGDYEQY
TRBV7-9	TRBJ2-1	ASSLRWQFDEQF
TRBV14	TRBJ2-7	ASSQDLGSFRGHEQY
TRBV27	TRBJ1-4	ASTPTGTSHEKLF
TRBV5-4	TRBJ2-7	ASSLGQGSYEQY
TRBV6-4	TRBJ2-3	ASSDLTSGGTDTQY
TRBV27	TRBJ2-3	ASSLRAGGSRSTDTQY
TRBV5-1	TRBJ2-7	ASSSRQGANEQY
TRBV12-1	TRBJ1-2	ASSFCRDRDGYT
TRBV4-2	TRBJ2-7	ASSQDLWSSEQY
TRBV19	TRBJ2-4	ASTEVDKNIQY
TRBV4-3	TRBJ1-4	ASSQDWDHEKLF
TRBV7-2	TRBJ2-3	ASSHLLAGRGPTDTQY
TRBV7-8	TRBJ2-7	ASSFGHSYEQY
TRBV5-6	TRBJ1-2	ASSFSQGYT
TRBV19	TRBJ2-1	ASSYLAGNNEQF
TRBV28	TRBJ1-3	ASSTAGAGSGNTIY
TRBV18	TRBJ1-3	ASAYRERNTIY
TRBV7-3	TRBJ2-1	ASSLGPAGEQF
TRBV2	TRBJ2-1	ASSPTSGRANEQF
TRBV11-2	TRBJ2-3	ASSIQGGYGTDTQY
TRBV11-2	TRBJ2-7	ASSLDSGGTYEQY
TRBV19	TRBJ1-1	ASSIGQAEAF
TRBV4-2	TRBJ2-7	ASSQEGGIHEQY
TRBV5-1	TRBJ1-1	ASSLEGQMNTEAF
TRBV4-3	TRBJ2-2	ASSPTTGTATGELF
TRBV7-9	TRBJ1-3	ASSLGGTAGGNTIY
TRBV11-2	TRBJ2-7	ASSLTGLAGNYEQY
TRBV4-2	TRBJ2-1	ASSRRFGGEVDESNEQF
TRBV27	TRBJ2-1	ASSLGGTSNEQF
TRBV19	TRBJ2-3	ASSIIASGGPSTDTQY
TRBV6-5	TRBJ1-5	ASSPGQAYNQPQH
TRBV19	TRBJ2-1	ASSIPGSYNEQF